The clone carrying this T cell receptor (beta chain) was found a few times. Its antigen is not known. The CDR3 loop spans 15 amino acids. V was pared by 2 bases and J by 7 bases, with 7 bases of the junction left unmatched. The germline gives CDR1 SGHVS, CDR2 FQNEAQ. Only one heparinised blood draw was taken per donor, and its volume averaged roughly 0.12 L. CD45RO/CCR7/CD25/CD127/CD95/CD27 staining was used to isolate CD4+ naive, central memory, regulatory and stem cell-like memory cells by sorting. Sequencing targeted expressed TCRB transcripts, as all isolated RNA had been reverse transcribed. Only in-frame clones appear in the TCRdb table, and some are missing; sequencing was by immunoSEQ multiplex PCR. The data contain 100,000 to 150,000 clones, around 9% of them singletons. The data were obtained in a study of beta chain features in type 1 diabetes. Study results and caveats: For Type 1 diabetes patients, all four CD4+ subsets carried TCRB CDR3s that were moderately but significantly shorter.

This rearrangement joins TRBV7-8 to TRBJ2-1; 8 bases are shared with TRBD1. The receptor was derived from a man under 40 with type 1 diabetes. Sequencing was performed on central memory CD4+ T cells from blood. DNA of the CDR3: TGTGCCAGCAGCTTACAGGGGGCTTCTGGAAATGAGCAGTTCTTC. It yields the protein CASSLQGASGNEQFF.